The source of this T cell receptor beta chain is a study of shared clonotypes between healthy human individuals. Healthy adults negative for HIV, lacking recent acute infections or vaccinations, served as donors. Every contributor of samples was a Caucasian grown-up residing in Nashville, Tennessee. In the source study's methods: Junction-only immunoSEQ sequences carried no quality scores, so filtering differed. Generated by immunoSEQ multiplex PCR, the TCRdb table keeps only in-frame clones and is missing some. V, J and clone size are taken as reported in that table, and D and trimming were inferred from the DNA itself. Of about 470,000 clones listed, 70% to 80% are singletons. The CDR3 is 12 amino acids. Germline lookup yields CDR1 SGHNT and CDR2 YYREEE (reference sequence). V lost 5 bases and J lost 5, with 11 bases in between.

The chain employs TRBV5-4 and TRBJ2-7; D gene unclear. Sequencing was done on a sample of PBMCs. This sequence originates from a middle-aged woman in good health. Some clones in this sample may be carry-over from other donors' samples. The CDR3 DNA is TGTGCCAGCAGTAAAGGAGTTAACGAGCAGTACTTC. Protein: CASSKGVNEQYF.